Listed below are T cell receptor beta chains from one sample, sequenced in a study of cytomegalovirus exposure and HLA in healthy donors. Data came from immunoSEQ multiplex PCR; TCRdb stores just in-frame clones and leaves some out. The data contain around 180,000 clones, 80% of them seen just once; the ten biggest clones take up around 1%. The sequencing input was PBMCs. These TCRs come from a woman in her 40s in good health and CMV-seronegative. Each CDR3 is given without its conserved first and last residue.

v_gene	j_gene	CDR3aa
TRBV10-3	TRBJ2-1	AISLAFIAGGRGEQF
TRBV21-1	TRBJ1-5	ASSKAMRLHSNQPQH
TRBV6-6	TRBJ1-1	ASSGGTEAF
TRBV6-5	TRBJ2-3	ASSYSLGRDTQY
TRBV28	TRBJ1-4	ASRTSHRPNEKLF
TRBV15	TRBJ2-7	ATSRLGLDLGNEQY
TRBV15	TRBJ1-4	ATSSRRGKEKLF
TRBV9	TRBJ1-6	ASSVDSGMSPLH
TRBV11-3	TRBJ2-6	ASSPRTSGRTPGANVLT
TRBV5-1	TRBJ1-3	ASSSGTVSGNTIY
TRBV15	TRBJ1-5	ATSTMTATSNQPQH
TRBV29-1	TRBJ2-6	SVSSAGPLGGANVLT
TRBV11-1	TRBJ2-3	ASSLGLAGGAIDTQY
TRBV7-9	TRBJ1-1	ASRGDIRTEAF
TRBV7-2	TRBJ1-2	ASSLGGDRGRAGYT
TRBV18	TRBJ2-2	ASSQGQANTGELF
TRBV4-1	TRBJ2-3	ASSQVPLAASTDTQY
TRBV7-8	TRBJ2-1	ASSLGIGGNEQF
TRBV14	TRBJ1-3	ASSSRGNTIY
TRBV23-1	TRBJ1-1	ASSHSGTGRTEAF
TRBV19	TRBJ1-1	ASSIWGEGEAF
TRBV7-8	TRBJ1-2	ASSSRFSNYGYT
TRBV25-1	TRBJ1-4	ASSASGQGLKEKLF
TRBV6-5	TRBJ2-7	ASRTGDTGYEQY
TRBV5-1	TRBJ2-3	ASSTSGSGDTQY
TRBV27	TRBJ1-2	ASSLKSPETNYGYT
TRBV6-5	TRBJ2-1	ATGTSGTRNEQF
TRBV7-6	TRBJ1-1	ASSLAAGGENTEAF
TRBV7-8	TRBJ1-5	ASSVADPGQPQH
TRBV7-7	TRBJ2-2	ASSPRTGDTGELF
TRBV9	TRBJ2-2	ASSVVEGGNTGELF
TRBV7-8	TRBJ1-2	ASSLDRGSYGYT
TRBV7-2	TRBJ1-2	ASSPGPDRSLYGYT
TRBV29-1	TRBJ1-1	SVFDRFNTEAF
TRBV19	TRBJ1-4	ASSRSGFNEKLF
TRBV19	TRBJ1-5	ASSIRANQPQH
TRBV30	TRBJ2-1	AWSKLAGGPYNEQF
TRBV5-1	TRBJ2-5	ASSSGPLGGETQY
TRBV19	TRBJ2-1	ASSIDGASGSSGEQF
TRBV19	TRBJ2-6	ASSRDNSGANVLT
TRBV9	TRBJ2-1	ASSSPLGVAGRNEQF
TRBV9	TRBJ1-2	ASSVEPGGLNPDGYT
TRBV10-3	TRBJ1-1	AISDGFLRAF
TRBV7-2	TRBJ2-6	ASSLEGSAGANVLT
TRBV7-2	TRBJ1-1	ASLQGTVNTEAF
TRBV19	TRBJ2-7	ASSILGTSGTYEQY
TRBV7-3	TRBJ2-1	ASSLGLAGGGNEQF
TRBV7-2	TRBJ2-3	ASSLAGVTDTQY